The entry that follows covers one T cell receptor beta chain sequence. Its antigen is currently unknown. Single viable CD3+CD4+CD8-CD45RO+ cells were sorted as the memory CD4+ T cells. CD4+ T cells were isolated by positive magnetic selection. This sample stems from a study of memory CD4+ T cells and cytomegalovirus serostatus. Study details: Of the healthy Belgian adults, several were CMV seropositive and fewer than 30 seronegative. Study-wide results and limits: Each of 60 to 80 CMV-associated TCRbeta sequences occurred in one to five individuals.

V shed 3 bases and J 8 bases; nucleotides not matched to a gene: 8. This CDR3 comprises 14 residues. CDR1 is SGDLS, CDR2 YYNGEE, per germline. TCRdb keeps only in-frame clones here, not all; method: immunoSEQ multiplex PCR. The data show about 40,000 clones, with 76% seen just once and about 6.8% held by the top ten. The rearrangement joins TRBV9 to TRBJ2-1; TRBD1 aligns across 7 bases. Source material: memory CD4+ T cells from blood. The receptor's source is an adult in good health and CMV-seronegative. CDR3 loop: CASSGMTGSDEQFF. CDR3 in DNA: TGTGCCAGCAGCGGGATGACAGGGTCGGATGAGCAGTTCTTC.